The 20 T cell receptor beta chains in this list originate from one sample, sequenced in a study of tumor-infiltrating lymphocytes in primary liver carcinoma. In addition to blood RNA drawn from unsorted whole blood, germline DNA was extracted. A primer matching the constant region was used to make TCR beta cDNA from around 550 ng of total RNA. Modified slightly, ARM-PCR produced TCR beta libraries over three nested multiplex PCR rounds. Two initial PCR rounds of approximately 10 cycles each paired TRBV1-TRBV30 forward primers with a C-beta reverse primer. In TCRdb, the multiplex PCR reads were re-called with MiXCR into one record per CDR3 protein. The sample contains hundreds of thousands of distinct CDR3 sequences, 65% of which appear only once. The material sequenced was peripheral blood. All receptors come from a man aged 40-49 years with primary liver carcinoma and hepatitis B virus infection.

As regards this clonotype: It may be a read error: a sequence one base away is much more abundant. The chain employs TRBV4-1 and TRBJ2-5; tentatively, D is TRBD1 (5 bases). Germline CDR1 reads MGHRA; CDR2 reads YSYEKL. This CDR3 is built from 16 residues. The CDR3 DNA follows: TGCGTCAGCAGCCAAGATTGGGGTCAGGGCGTGGGGACCCAGTACTTC. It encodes CVSSQDWGQGVGTQYF.

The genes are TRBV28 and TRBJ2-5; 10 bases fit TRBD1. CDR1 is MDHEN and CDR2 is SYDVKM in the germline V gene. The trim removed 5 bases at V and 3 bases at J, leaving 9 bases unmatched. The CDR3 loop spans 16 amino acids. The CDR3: CASSESGTGDEETQYF. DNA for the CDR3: TGTGCCAGCAGTGAGTCCGGGACAGGGGATGAAGAGACCCAGTACTTC.

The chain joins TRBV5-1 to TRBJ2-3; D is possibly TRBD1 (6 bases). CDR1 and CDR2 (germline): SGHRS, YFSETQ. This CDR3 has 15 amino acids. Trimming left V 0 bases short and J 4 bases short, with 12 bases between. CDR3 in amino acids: CASSLAGVGADTQYF. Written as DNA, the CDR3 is TGCGCCAGCAGCTTGGCAGGGGTTGGTGCAGATACGCAGTATTTT. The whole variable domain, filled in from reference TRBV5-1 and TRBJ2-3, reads KAGVTQTPRYLIKTRGQQVTLSCSPISGHRSVSWYQQTPGQGLQFLFEYFSETQRNKGNFPGRFSGRQFSNSRSEMNVSTLELGDSALYLCASSLAGVGADTQYFGPGTRLTVL.

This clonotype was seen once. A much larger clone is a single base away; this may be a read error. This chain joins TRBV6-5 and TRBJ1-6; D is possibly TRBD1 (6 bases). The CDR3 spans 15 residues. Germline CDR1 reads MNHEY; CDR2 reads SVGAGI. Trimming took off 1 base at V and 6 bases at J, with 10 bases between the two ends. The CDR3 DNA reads TGTGCCAGCAGTTACTGCACAGGGTCTAATTCACCCCTCCACTTT. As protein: CASSYCTGSNSPLHF.

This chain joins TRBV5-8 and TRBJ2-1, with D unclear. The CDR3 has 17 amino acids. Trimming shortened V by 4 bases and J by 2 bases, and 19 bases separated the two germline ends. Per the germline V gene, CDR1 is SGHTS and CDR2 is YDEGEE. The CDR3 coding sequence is TGTGCCAGCAGCATGAATCACCGACGGACCGCCTACAATGAGCAGTTCTTC. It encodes CASSMNHRRTAYNEQFF.

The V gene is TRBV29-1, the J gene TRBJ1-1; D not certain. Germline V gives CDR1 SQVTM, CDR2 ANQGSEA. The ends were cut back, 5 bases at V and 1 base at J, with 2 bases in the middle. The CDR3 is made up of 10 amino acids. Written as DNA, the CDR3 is TGCAGCGTTAGGAACACTGAAGCTTTCTTT. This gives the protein CSVRNTEAFF.

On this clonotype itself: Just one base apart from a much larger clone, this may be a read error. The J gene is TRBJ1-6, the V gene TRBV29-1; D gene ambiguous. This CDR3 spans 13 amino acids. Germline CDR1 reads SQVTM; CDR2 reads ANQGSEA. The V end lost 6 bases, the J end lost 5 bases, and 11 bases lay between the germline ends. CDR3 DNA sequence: TGCAGCGTCAGGATAGGGAATAATTCACCCCTCCACTTT. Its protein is CSVRIGNNSPLHF.

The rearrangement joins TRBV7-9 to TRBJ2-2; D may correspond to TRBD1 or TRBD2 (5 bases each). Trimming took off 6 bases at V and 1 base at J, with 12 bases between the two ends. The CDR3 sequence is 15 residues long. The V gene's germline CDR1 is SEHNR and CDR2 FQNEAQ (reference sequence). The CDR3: CASRVRDLNTGELFF. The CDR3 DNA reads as TGTGCCAGCAGAGTAAGGGACCTGAACACCGGGGAGCTGTTTTTT. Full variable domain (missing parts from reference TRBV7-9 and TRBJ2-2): DTGVSQNPRHKITKRGQNVTFRCDPISEHNRLYWYRQTLGQGPEFLTYFQNEAQLEKSRLLSDRFSAERPKGSFSTLEIQRTEQGDSAMYLCASRVRDLNTGELFFGEGSRLTVL.

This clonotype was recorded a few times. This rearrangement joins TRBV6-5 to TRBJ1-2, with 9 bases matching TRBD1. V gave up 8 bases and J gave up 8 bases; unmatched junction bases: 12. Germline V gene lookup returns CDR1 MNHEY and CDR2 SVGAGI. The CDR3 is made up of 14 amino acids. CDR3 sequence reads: CASLTTGQGSGYTF. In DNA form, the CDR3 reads TGTGCCAGCCTGACCACGGGACAGGGAAGCGGCTACACCTTC.

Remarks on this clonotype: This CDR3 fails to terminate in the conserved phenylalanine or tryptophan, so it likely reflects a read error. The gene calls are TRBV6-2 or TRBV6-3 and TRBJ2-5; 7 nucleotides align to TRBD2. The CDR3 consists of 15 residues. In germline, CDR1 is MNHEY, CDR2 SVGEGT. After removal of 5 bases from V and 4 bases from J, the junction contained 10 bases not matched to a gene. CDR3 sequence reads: CASSRTRGSGETQYS. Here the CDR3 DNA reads TGTGCCAGCAGTAGGACTAGAGGGAGTGGAGAGACCCAGTACTCC.

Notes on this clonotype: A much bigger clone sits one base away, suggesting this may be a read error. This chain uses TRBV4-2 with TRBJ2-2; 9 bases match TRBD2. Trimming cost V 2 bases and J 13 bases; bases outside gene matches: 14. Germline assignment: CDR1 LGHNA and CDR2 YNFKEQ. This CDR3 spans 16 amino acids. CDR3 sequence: CASSQRLADPLRGLFF. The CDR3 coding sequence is TGTGCCAGCAGCCAAAGACTAGCGGACCCTTTGAGGGGGCTGTTTTTT.

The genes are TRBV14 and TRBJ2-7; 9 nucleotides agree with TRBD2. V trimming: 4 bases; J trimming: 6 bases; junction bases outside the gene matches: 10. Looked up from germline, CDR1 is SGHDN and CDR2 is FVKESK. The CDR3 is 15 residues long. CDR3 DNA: TGTGCCAGCAGCCCGTATCCCGGACTAGCGTTCGAGCAGTACTTC. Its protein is CASSPYPGLAFEQYF.

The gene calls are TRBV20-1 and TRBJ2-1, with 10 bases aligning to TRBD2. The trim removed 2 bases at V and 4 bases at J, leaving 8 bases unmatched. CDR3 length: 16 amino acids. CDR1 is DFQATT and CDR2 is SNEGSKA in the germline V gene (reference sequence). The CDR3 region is CSARRIAGGVYNEQFF. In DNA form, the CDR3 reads TGCAGTGCTAGAAGGATAGCGGGAGGTGTTTACAATGAGCAGTTCTTC.

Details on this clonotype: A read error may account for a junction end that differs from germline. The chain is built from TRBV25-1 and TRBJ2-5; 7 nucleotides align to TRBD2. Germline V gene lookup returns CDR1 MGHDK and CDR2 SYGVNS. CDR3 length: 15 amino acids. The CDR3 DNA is TGTGCCAACAGTGACCCCCTTAAGGCGGGAGAGATCCAGTACTTC. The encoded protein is CANSDPLKAGEIQYF.

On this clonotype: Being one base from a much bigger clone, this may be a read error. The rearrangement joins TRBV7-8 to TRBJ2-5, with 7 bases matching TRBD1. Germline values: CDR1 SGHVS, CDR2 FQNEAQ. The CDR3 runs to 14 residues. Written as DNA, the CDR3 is TGTGCCAGCAGCCCGGGACAGCAGGGGGAGATCCAGTACTTC. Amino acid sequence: CASSPGQQGEIQYF.

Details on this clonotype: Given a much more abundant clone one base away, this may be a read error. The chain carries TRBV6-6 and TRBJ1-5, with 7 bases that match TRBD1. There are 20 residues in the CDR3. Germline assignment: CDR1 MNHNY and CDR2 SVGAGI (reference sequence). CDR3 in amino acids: CASSYSSKDSYRGPVQPQQF. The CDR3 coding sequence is TGTGCCAGCAGTTACTCGAGTAAGGATAGTTACAGGGGCCCGGTTCAGCCCCAGCAATTT.

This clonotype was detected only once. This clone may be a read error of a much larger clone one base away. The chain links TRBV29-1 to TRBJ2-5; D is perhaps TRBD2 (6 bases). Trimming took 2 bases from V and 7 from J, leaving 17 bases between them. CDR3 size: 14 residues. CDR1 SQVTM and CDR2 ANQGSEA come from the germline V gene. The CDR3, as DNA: TGCAGCGTTGAACGAGGACGGGGGTTGTCGACCCAGTACTTC. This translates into CSVERGRGLSTQYF. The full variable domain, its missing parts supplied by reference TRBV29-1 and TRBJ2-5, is SAVISQKPSRDICQRGTSLTIQCQVDSQVTMMFWYRQQPGQSLTLIATANQGSEATYESGFVIDKFPISRPNLTFSTLTVSNMSPEDSSIYLCSVERGRGLSTQYFGPGTRLLVL.

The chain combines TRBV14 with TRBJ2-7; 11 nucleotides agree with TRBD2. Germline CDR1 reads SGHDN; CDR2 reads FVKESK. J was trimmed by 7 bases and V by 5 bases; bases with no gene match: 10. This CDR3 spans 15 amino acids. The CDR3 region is CASSTIAGGLGEQYF. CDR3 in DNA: TGTGCCAGCAGCACCATAGCGGGAGGGCTGGGAGAGCAGTACTTC.

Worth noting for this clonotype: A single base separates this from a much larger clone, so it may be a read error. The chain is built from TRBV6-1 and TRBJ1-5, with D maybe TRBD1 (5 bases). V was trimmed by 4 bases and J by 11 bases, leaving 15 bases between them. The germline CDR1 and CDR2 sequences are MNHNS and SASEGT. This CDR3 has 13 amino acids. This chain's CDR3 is CASSVYGGRTQHF. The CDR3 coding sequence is TGTGCCAGCAGTGTTTATGGGGGTCGGACCCAGCATTTT.

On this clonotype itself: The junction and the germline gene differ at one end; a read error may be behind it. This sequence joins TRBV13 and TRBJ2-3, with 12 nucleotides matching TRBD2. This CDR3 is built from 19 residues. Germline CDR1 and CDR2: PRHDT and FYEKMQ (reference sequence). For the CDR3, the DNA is TGTGCCAGTAGCTTAGCGGCGGGGGCTAGCGGGAGGGCCACAGATACGCAGTATTTT. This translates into CASSLAAGASGRATDTQYF.